The sequence of this T cell receptor beta chain was determined in a study of T cells after yellow fever vaccination. Study-level information: Preparation of the low-cell-number fractions used SMART-Seq v4 Ultra Low Input. Whole-study findings and limits: FACS-sorted repertoires could harbor abundant contaminating bulk-population clonotypes. Booster sampling recovered most clones from primary vaccination (about 97% CD4, over 75% CD8).

The length of the CDR3 is 15 residues. From germline, CDR1 is SGHRS and CDR2 YFSETQ. Germline trimming cut 4 bases from V and 8 bases from J; bases unmatched to any gene: 9. A 5'RACE template-switching step, the method used to make TCR cDNA, added a universal primer site and UMIs. A single record per CDR3 protein comes from TCRdb applying MiXCR to the 5' RACE reads. Of around 310,000 distinct CDR3 sequences in the sample, around 4.3% were seen once. This clonotype was detected many times. What it binds is not known. The chain links TRBV5-1 to TRBJ1-4; 9 bases agree with TRBD1. The sample in question was PBMCs, obtained 15 days after the yellow fever booster vaccination. The sequence came from a man in his late teens or twenties who received the YFV17D yellow fever vaccine. CDR3 residues: CASSPGQGIYEKLFF. For the CDR3, the DNA is TGCGCCAGCAGCCCCGGACAGGGGATATACGAAAAACTGTTTTTT.